One sample yielded the 26 T cell receptor beta chains listed below, sequenced in a study of T cell responses to AZD1222 COVID-19 vaccine. Measured with immunoSEQ multiplex PCR; TCRdb has only the in-frame clones, and not every one. Of 100,000 to 150,000 clones detected, approximately 87% appear once; the ten largest clones hold less than 11%. Sequenced material: peripheral blood, taken on day 0 of AZD1222 vaccination. The source is an adult in good health.

The gene calls are TRBV9 and TRBJ2-7; TRBD1 agrees at 10 bases. The CDR3 is 13 amino acids. Germline V CDR1 and CDR2: SGDLS, YYNGEE. The ends lost 4 bases at V and 7 bases at J; junction bases unmatched: 5. The CDR3 DNA follows: TGTGCCAGCAGCCGCGGGACAGGGGCAGAGCAGTACTTC. Protein: CASSRGTGAEQYF.

V is TRBV19 and J is TRBJ2-7; TRBD1 matches 8 bases. CDR3 length: 15 amino acids. J lost 5 bases, V lost 1 base, and 7 bases had no gene match. CDR1 and CDR2 (germline): LNHDA, SQIVND (reference sequence). DNA of the CDR3: TGTGCCAGTAGTATAGCGCGCAGGGGGCTGAACGAGCAGTACTTC. Residues: CASSIARRGLNEQYF. The full variable domain, rest sourced from reference TRBV19 and TRBJ2-7, is DGGITQSPKYLFRKEGQNVTLSCEQNLNHDAMYWYRQDPGQGLRLIYYSQIVNDFQKGDIAEGYSVSREKKESFPLTVTSAQKNPTAFYLCASSIARRGLNEQYFGPGTRLTVT.

This clone has only a few counts. The chain uses TRBV2 and TRBJ2-1; 7 positions match TRBD1. The V gene's germline CDR1 is SNHLY and CDR2 FYNNEI. The CDR3 consists of 16 residues. Trimming took 2 bases from V and 10 from J; bases not matched to a gene: 14. This chain's CDR3 is CASSEKNRGYSEEQFF. The CDR3 nucleotides are TGTGCCAGCAGTGAAAAAAACAGGGGATATTCGGAAGAGCAGTTCTTC.

CDR3 amino acids: CASSPRETPNTGELFF. The CDR3 DNA follows: TGTGCCAGCAGTCCTAGGGAAACACCGAACACCGGGGAGCTGTTTTTT. This chain uses TRBV6-8 with TRBJ2-2; no clear D. V was clipped by 5 bases and J by 0 bases, with 13 bases between them. This CDR3 spans 16 amino acids. CDR1 and CDR2 from the germline V gene are MNHGY and SAAAGT.

The chain joins TRBV18 to TRBJ1-4, with D tentatively TRBD1 (6 bases). The CDR3 is made up of 15 amino acids. The V end lost 4 bases, the J end lost 4 bases, and 13 bases lay between the germline ends. The germline CDR1 and CDR2 sequences are KGHSH and LQKENI. DNA of the CDR3: TGTGCCAGCTCACTCACAGGGCAGAATAATGAAAAACTGTTTTTT. As protein: CASSLTGQNNEKLFF.

The chain joins TRBV5-4 to TRBJ2-5, with 7 bases identical to TRBD1. CDR1 is SGHNT, CDR2 YYREEE, per germline (reference sequence). The J segment lost 4 bases and the V segment lost 0 bases, leaving 0 bases of the junction unmatched. The length of the CDR3 is 13 residues. This chain's CDR3 is CASSLAGGETQYF. Here the CDR3 DNA reads TGTGCCAGCAGCTTGGCAGGGGGAGAGACCCAGTACTTC.

The V gene is TRBV5-1, the J gene TRBJ1-3; D perhaps matches TRBD1 (5 bases). V lost 0 bases, J lost 1 base, and 11 bases lay in between. In germline, CDR1 is SGHRS, CDR2 YFSETQ. The CDR3 is 16 residues long. CDR3 amino acids: CASSLVLGVSGNTIYF. As DNA, the CDR3 is TGCGCCAGCAGCTTGGTGCTAGGGGTTTCTGGAAACACCATATATTTT.

V gene TRBV19 combines with J gene TRBJ1-1; TRBD1 is a possible D gene (6 bases). The V gene's germline CDR1 is LNHDA and CDR2 SQIVND (reference sequence). The V gene lost 8 bases and the J gene lost 0 bases, with 10 bases spanning the gap. The CDR3 contains 13 residues. CDR3 sequence reads: CASGDTLNTEAFF. The CDR3 DNA sequence: TGTGCCAGTGGGGACACATTGAACACTGAAGCTTTCTTT. Supplemented by reference TRBV19 and TRBJ1-1, the full variable domain reads DGGITQSPKYLFRKEGQNVTLSCEQNLNHDAMYWYRQDPGQGLRLIYYSQIVNDFQKGDIAEGYSVSREKKESFPLTVTSAQKNPTAFYLCASGDTLNTEAFFGQGTRLTVV.

The CDR3 region has the DNA TGTGCCAGCCAGGGGGGAAACTATGGCTACACCTTC. It encodes CASQGGNYGYTF. This chain links TRBV6-5 with TRBJ1-2; 7 bases agree with TRBD1. V lost 8 bases and J lost 2; bases outside the gene matches: 2. The germline gives CDR1 MNHEY, CDR2 SVGAGI. The CDR3 sequence is 12 residues long.

The V gene is TRBV18, the J gene TRBJ2-1; D might be TRBD1 (6 bases). V gave up 6 bases and J gave up 3 bases, with 12 bases separating them. The germline gives CDR1 KGHSH, CDR2 LQKENI. The CDR3 runs to 14 residues. This chain's CDR3 is CASSSGTYYNEQFF. The CDR3 DNA sequence: TGTGCCAGCTCCTCCGGGACATACTACAATGAGCAGTTCTTC.

The chain has TRBV28 and TRBJ2-3, with D possibly being TRBD2 (7 bases). Germline CDR1 MDHEN, CDR2 SYDVKM. The CDR3 has 15 amino acids. Trimming removed 3 bases from V and 1 base from J, with 11 bases in between. The CDR3 DNA reads as TGTGCCAGCAGTTTGCGGGGGCTGGGCACAGATACGCAGTATTTT. It is translated as CASSLRGLGTDTQYF.

V is TRBV29-1 and J is TRBJ2-7; no firm D call. Germline V gene sequence: CDR1 SQVTM, CDR2 ANQGSEA. The V end lost 1 base, the J end lost 0 bases, and 7 bases lay between the germline ends. CDR3 length equals 13 residues. In DNA, the CDR3 is TGCAGCGTTGAAGCCTTAAACTCCTACGAGCAGTACTTC. This codes for CSVEALNSYEQYF.

J is TRBJ2-1 and V is TRBV27; D possibly corresponds to TRBD2 (6 bases). This CDR3 comprises 13 residues. V was shortened by 6 bases and J by 9 bases, with 15 bases between the two germline ends. Per the germline V gene, CDR1 is MNHEY and CDR2 is SMNVEV (reference sequence). The CDR3 DNA reads TGTGCCAGCAGCTCGTGGGGAGGAGGTGAGCAGTTCTTC. It translates to CASSSWGGGEQFF.

The CDR3 nucleotides read TGTGCCAGCTCACCACCGCACGGCTACAATGAGCAGTTCTTC. This sequence encodes CASSPPHGYNEQFF. The chain has TRBV18 and TRBJ2-1; D not certain. Germline V lookup: CDR1 KGHSH, CDR2 LQKENI. V lost 0 bases and J 3 bases, leaving 6 bases between the germline ends. The CDR3 is 14 amino acids.

The genes are TRBV28 and TRBJ2-3; D not resolved. Germline assignment: CDR1 MDHEN and CDR2 SYDVKM. The V gene lost 1 base and the J gene lost 0 bases, with 11 bases spanning the gap. This CDR3 spans 16 amino acids. For the CDR3, the DNA is TGTGCCAGCAGTTTATTCGGGTCAGCTAGCACAGATACGCAGTATTTT. The encoded protein is CASSLFGSASTDTQYF.

This clone was observed a handful of times. This chain joins TRBV5-8 and TRBJ1-5; a possible D gene is TRBD1 (5 bases). The V gene's germline CDR1 is SGHTS and CDR2 YDEGEE. This CDR3 has 15 amino acids. V was shortened by 4 bases and J by 7 bases, with 18 bases between the two germline ends. The DNA of the CDR3 is TGTGCCAGCAGCACGAACAGGCTCCCCGGCCAGCCCCAGCATTTT. Translating it yields CASSTNRLPGQPQHF.

J is TRBJ2-2 and V is TRBV7-3; the D gene is possibly TRBD2 (6 bases). The CDR3 loop spans 17 amino acids. V shed 0 bases and J shed 0 bases, with 11 bases lying between them. Per germline, CDR1 SGHTA and CDR2 FQGTGA. The CDR3 bases are TGTGCCAGCAGCTTAACTGGAGGGGCCACGAACACCGGGGAGCTGTTTTTT. As protein: CASSLTGGATNTGELFF.

This chain joins TRBV29-1 and TRBJ2-1; D may be TRBD1 (5 bases). The germline CDR1 and CDR2 sequences are SQVTM and ANQGSEA. The CDR3 length is 12 residues. The V end lost 3 bases, the J end lost 5 bases, and 8 bases lay between the germline ends. DNA of the CDR3: TGCAGCGTTGATGGGGCCGACAATGAGCAGTTCTTC. This codes for CSVDGADNEQFF.

A few counts support this clone. V is TRBV4-1 and J is TRBJ2-7; 10 bases are a match to TRBD2. This CDR3 contains 17 residues. The V gene end was trimmed by 4 bases and the J gene end by 5 bases; junction bases not matched to a gene: 14. Germline lookup yields CDR1 MGHRA and CDR2 YSYEKL. CDR3 loop: CASSPVGASGSRDEQYF. CDR3 bases: TGCGCCAGCAGCCCGGTCGGGGCTAGCGGGAGTAGGGACGAGCAGTACTTC.

The chain employs TRBV11-2 and TRBJ2-7; TRBD1 matches at 9 bases. CDR3 size: 17 residues. J gave up 5 bases and V 5 bases, and 16 bases lay outside the gene matches. Germline V gene sequence: CDR1 SGHAT, CDR2 FQNNGV. The CDR3 region is CASSHGLGGTGLNEQYF. DNA for the CDR3: TGTGCCAGCAGCCATGGTTTGGGGGGGACAGGGCTGAACGAGCAGTACTTC.

The genes are TRBV18 and TRBJ2-2; D is perhaps TRBD2 (6 bases). Per germline, CDR1 KGHSH and CDR2 LQKENI. The CDR3 is 15 amino acids. Trimming took 6 bases from V and 0 from J, leaving 11 bases between them. The CDR3 sequence: CASSTSRPNTGELFF. The CDR3 nucleotides read TGTGCCAGCTCCACTAGCCGACCGAACACCGGGGAGCTGTTTTTT.

J is TRBJ2-3 and V is TRBV28; D remains ambiguous. The CDR3 is 12 residues long. Germline lookup yields CDR1 MDHEN and CDR2 SYDVKM. Trimming removed 10 bases from V and 1 base from J, with 9 bases in between. The CDR3 here is CATSLGTDTQYF. The CDR3 region has the DNA TGTGCCACCTCTTTGGGCACAGATACGCAGTATTTT.

The chain employs TRBV7-2 and TRBJ2-1; 15 nucleotides match TRBD2. V shed 4 bases, J shed 6 bases, and the junction held 7 bases outside the gene matches. CDR3 length equals 17 residues. Germline-derived CDR1 and CDR2 are SGHTA and FQGNSA. The CDR3 DNA reads as TGTGCCAGCAGCTCAGGACTAGCGGGAGGGCCCTCCAATGAGCAGTTCTTC. This codes for CASSSGLAGGPSNEQFF.

This rearrangement joins TRBV19 to TRBJ2-1; 9 nucleotides agree with TRBD2. The CDR3 runs 16 residues. The germline V gene encodes CDR1 LNHDA and CDR2 SQIVND (reference sequence). With 1 base clipped from V and 6 bases from J, the junction kept 7 bases outside the gene matches. CDR3 sequence (DNA): TGTGCCAGTAGTATAGGCGAGCGGGGGGCCATCAATGAGCAGTTCTTC. It is translated as CASSIGERGAINEQFF.

The V call is TRBV5-1, the J call TRBJ1-1; TRBD1 is a possible D gene (6 bases). CDR1 is SGHRS and CDR2 is YFSETQ in the germline V gene. Trimming took 0 bases from V and 3 from J, leaving 9 bases between them. This CDR3 is 14 amino acids long. The CDR3 sequence: CASSLGGGDTEAFF. The CDR3 nucleotides read TGCGCCAGCAGCTTGGGAGGGGGAGACACTGAAGCTTTCTTT.

The V call is TRBV6-4, the J call TRBJ2-2; 8 bases align to TRBD1. Trimming took 6 bases from V and 2 from J; bases not matched to a gene: 5. CDR3 length: 15 residues. Per the germline V gene, CDR1 is MRHNA and CDR2 is SNTAGT. The CDR3 reads CASRRTGPNTGELFF. CDR3 in DNA: TGTGCCAGCAGAAGGACAGGGCCAAACACCGGGGAGCTGTTTTTT.